This passage covers 28 T cell receptor beta chains from one sample sequenced in a study of molecular identifiers for immune sequencing clone quantification. Using its own MiXCR run on the PCR reads, TCRdb lists one record per CDR3 protein. Of under 650,000 distinct CDR3 sequences in the sample, 20% were seen once. The specimen was naive CD8+ T cells from blood, with Jurkat cell RNA spiked in. Specified subset: FACS-sorted CD8+CD4-CCR7+CD45RA+ naive T cells. All receptors derive from a human donor in good health. Some libraries in this study had Jurkat cell RNA spiked in.

The sample holds many counts of this clonotype. The CDR3 loop reads CASSFFGLNTEAFF. In DNA form, the CDR3 reads TGTGCCAGCAGCTTTTTCGGACTGAACACTGAAGCTTTCTTT. The chain couples TRBV7-2 to TRBJ1-1, with unresolved D. The ends were cut back, 3 bases at V and 0 bases at J, with 8 bases in the middle. This CDR3 region has 14 residues. Germline V gene data show CDR1 as SGHTA and CDR2 as FQGNSA.

This clonotype was observed at least ten times. The chain joins TRBV6-5 to TRBJ1-1; no definite D call. Trimming removed 0 bases from V and 1 base from J, with 9 bases in between. CDR3 length: 15 residues. The germline CDR1 and CDR2 sequences are MNHEY and SVGAGI. The CDR3 loop reads CASSYSEIRNTEAFF. CDR3 nucleotides: TGTGCCAGCAGTTACTCAGAGATTAGGAACACTGAAGCTTTCTTT.

Worth noting for this clonotype: Possible read error: a much larger clone is one base away. The V gene is TRBV12-3 or TRBV12-4, the J gene TRBJ2-1; D unresolved. CDR3 length: 14 amino acids. Trimming cost V 8 bases and J 8 bases, with 19 bases left between them. The CDR3 nucleotides read TGTGCCAGCGGTTCCCGGACCCGAACGGATGAGCAGTTCTTC. This sequence encodes CASGSRTRTDEQFF.

This clonotype was recorded at least ten times. This chain links TRBV7-9 with TRBJ2-3, with D perhaps given as TRBD1 or TRBD2 (6 bases each). Trimming shortened V by 4 bases and J by 4 bases, and 18 bases separated the two germline ends. The CDR3 covers 16 residues. Germline-derived CDR1 and CDR2 are SEHNR and FQNEAQ (reference sequence). The CDR3, as DNA: TGTGCCAGCAGCTCAGGGGCGGGGTTTCTGCCAGATACGCAGTATTTT. Protein: CASSSGAGFLPDTQYF.

The chain employs TRBV19 and TRBJ1-2; 7 positions agree with TRBD1. From germline, CDR1 is LNHDA and CDR2 SQIVND (reference sequence). The CDR3 contains 12 residues. V was pared by 6 bases and J by 7 bases, with 5 bases of the junction left unmatched. The CDR3 is CASSQGEVGYTF. The CDR3 nucleotides are TGTGCCAGTAGCCAGGGGGAAGTTGGCTACACCTTC.

The V and J genes are TRBV5-6 and TRBJ2-7, with D perhaps TRBD2 (6 bases). Germline V gene sequence: CDR1 SGHDT, CDR2 YYEEEE. Trimming removed 3 bases at V and 9 bases at J, with 19 bases between. The length of the CDR3 is 14 residues. The CDR3 protein is CASSSETPGVVQYF. The CDR3 DNA reads as TGTGCCAGCAGCTCAGAGACCCCGGGGGTGGTGCAGTACTTC.

The chain uses TRBV25-1 and TRBJ2-3; 7 bases align to TRBD1. V lost 5 bases to trimming and J lost 2 bases; unmatched junction nucleotides: 10. CDR1 and CDR2 (germline): MGHDK, SYGVNS. The length of the CDR3 is 16 residues. The CDR3 protein is CASSHLNRGITDTQYF. The CDR3 DNA follows: TGTGCCAGCAGTCACCTGAACAGGGGTATCACAGATACGCAGTATTTT.

The V call is TRBV6-2 or TRBV6-3, the J call TRBJ2-1; D remains unclear. The CDR3 runs to 12 residues. Germline V lookup: CDR1 MNHEY, CDR2 SVGEGT. Trimming took off 1 base at V and 5 bases at J, with 3 bases between the two ends. CDR3 region: CASSYWNNEQFF. The CDR3 DNA sequence: TGTGCCAGCAGTTACTGGAACAATGAGCAGTTCTTC.

This clonotype was counted ten times or more. This chain uses TRBV7-9 with TRBJ2-7; no definite D call. The CDR3 is made up of 12 amino acids. The germline gives CDR1 SEHNR, CDR2 FQNEAQ (reference sequence). V dropped 6 bases and J dropped 6 bases, with 12 bases sitting between them. CDR3 protein: CASRAGSSEQYF. The CDR3 DNA is TGTGCCAGCAGGGCTGGGTCGTCCGAGCAGTACTTC. Variable domain in full (rest from reference TRBV7-9 and TRBJ2-7): DTGVSQNPRHKITKRGQNVTFRCDPISEHNRLYWYRQTLGQGPEFLTYFQNEAQLEKSRLLSDRFSAERPKGSFSTLEIQRTEQGDSAMYLCASRAGSSEQYFGPGTRLTVT.

This sequence joins TRBV19 and TRBJ2-6; maybe TRBD2 (6 bases). The V gene lost 0 bases and the J gene lost 0 bases, with 12 bases spanning the gap. The CDR3 is 18 residues long. Germline loops: CDR1 LNHDA, CDR2 SQIVND (reference sequence). The CDR3 loop reads CASSIDGSTFSGANVLTF. In DNA, the CDR3 is TGTGCCAGTAGTATAGACGGGAGTACCTTCTCTGGGGCCAACGTCCTGACTTTC.

J is TRBJ2-3 and V is TRBV10-3; 10 positions match TRBD2. This CDR3 has 20 residues. The germline gives CDR1 ENHRY, CDR2 SYGVKD. Germline trimming cut 0 bases from V and 2 bases from J; bases unmatched to any gene: 14. CDR3 bases: TGTGCCATCAGTGAGTCGCCAAAGGGATCGGGACTAGCGTTCACAGATACGCAGTATTTT. The encoded protein is CAISESPKGSGLAFTDTQYF.

This clonotype was counted ten times or more. The chain employs TRBV11-2 and TRBJ2-3; D is ambiguous. Germline assignment: CDR1 SGHAT and CDR2 FQNNGV. The V end lost 5 bases, the J end lost 2 bases, and 5 bases lay between the germline ends. CDR3 length: 12 residues. The CDR3 coding sequence is TGTGCCAGCAGCGAAATCACAGATACGCAGTATTTT. Translation gives CASSEITDTQYF.

This clonotype was seen ten or more times. The chain joins TRBV5-4 to TRBJ2-5; D remains ambiguous. Trimming removed 3 bases at V and 3 bases at J, with 12 bases between. The CDR3 contains 14 residues. In germline, CDR1 is SGHNT, CDR2 YYREEE (reference sequence). The CDR3 here is CASSWGRVEETQYF. In nucleotides, the CDR3 is TGTGCCAGCAGCTGGGGTAGGGTTGAAGAGACCCAGTACTTC. The variable domain in full, completed from reference TRBV5-4 and TRBJ2-5, reads ETGVTQSPTHLIKTRGQQVTLRCSSQSGHNTVSWYQQALGQGPQFIFQYYREEENGRGNFPPRFSGLQFPNYSSELNVNALELDDSALYLCASSWGRVEETQYFGPGTRLLVL.

Of note for this clonotype: This could be a read error, since a much larger clone is one nucleotide away. V is TRBV30 and J is TRBJ2-1, with D possibly matching TRBD1 (6 bases). The CDR3 length is 14 residues. Germline loops: CDR1 GTSNPN, CDR2 SVGIG (reference sequence). CDR3 in DNA: TGTGTCTGGAGTACAGGGAGCTCCTACAATGAGCAGTTCTTC. This sequence encodes CVWSTGSSYNEQFF.

The J gene is TRBJ2-3, the V gene TRBV30; possible D gene TRBD1, 6 bases. Germline assignment: CDR1 GTSNPN and CDR2 SVGIG (reference sequence). Trimming shortened V by 2 bases and J by 1 base, and 13 bases separated the two germline ends. This CDR3 spans 15 amino acids. This chain's CDR3 is CAWSSGVPGTDTQYF. The CDR3 DNA follows: TGTGCCTGGAGTTCAGGGGTGCCCGGCACAGATACGCAGTATTTT. The full variable domain, completed using reference TRBV30 and TRBJ2-3, is SQTIHQWPATLVQPVGSPLSLECTVEGTSNPNLYWYRQAAGRGLQLLFYSVGIGQISSEVPQNLSASRPQDRQFILSSKKLLLSDSGFYLCAWSSGVPGTDTQYFGPGTRLTVL.

This clonotype was seen at least ten times. V usage is TRBV7-9 and J usage is TRBJ2-3; no clear D gene. The CDR3 totals 15 residues. The V end lost 2 bases, the J end lost 1 base, and 10 bases lay between the germline ends. The V gene's germline CDR1 is SEHNR and CDR2 FQNEAQ (reference sequence). The DNA for the CDR3 is TGTGCCAGCAGCTTATTTCCACACGGCACAGATACGCAGTATTTT. This translates into CASSLFPHGTDTQYF.

As concerns this clonotype: Since a much larger clone is just one base distant, this may be a read error. J is TRBJ2-1 and V is TRBV4-3, with D perhaps TRBD1 or TRBD2 (5 bases each). The germline gives CDR1 LGHNA, CDR2 YSLEER. V was cut by 3 bases and J by 6 bases, with 15 bases left in between. The CDR3 is 15 residues long. The CDR3, as DNA: TGCGCCAGCAGCCAGGGGGTAGGGATGGTCAATGAGCAGTTCTTC. Translated, it gives CASSQGVGMVNEQFF.

This clonotype was observed a few times. V and J are TRBV3-1 and TRBJ2-5; tentative D call: TRBD2 (6 bases). From germline, CDR1 is LGHDT and CDR2 YNNKEL (reference sequence). This CDR3 contains 15 residues. The V end lost 0 bases, the J end lost 9 bases, and 17 bases lay between the germline ends. CDR3 protein: CASSQDWGGGGAQYF. The CDR3 nucleotides read TGTGCCAGCAGCCAAGATTGGGGAGGCGGCGGAGCCCAGTACTTC.

Only one count was recorded for this clonotype. Sequence at one end of the junction differs from germline and may be a read error. V is TRBV18 and J is TRBJ2-7; maybe TRBD1 (6 bases). The CDR3 sequence is 14 residues long. From germline, CDR1 is KGHSH and CDR2 LQKENI. The CDR3, as DNA: TGTGCCAGCTCATCCCGGGACACCTCCTACAAGCAGTACTTC. Translating it yields CASSSRDTSYKQYF. Looking up the rest from reference TRBV18 and TRBJ2-7 gives the full variable domain: NAGVMQNPRHLVRRRGQEARLRCSPMKGHSHVYWYRQLPEEGLKFMVYLQKENIIDESGMPKERFSAEFPKEGPSILRIQQVVRGDSAAYFCASSSRDTSYKQYFGPGTRLTVT.

Only a few counts were recorded for this clonotype. The V call is TRBV24-1, the J call TRBJ2-3; D perhaps matches TRBD1 (5 bases). V was clipped by 6 bases and J by 1 base, with 7 bases between them. CDR1 is KGHDR, CDR2 SFDVKD, per germline. CDR3 length equals 13 residues. The CDR3 loop is CATSLGGTDTQYF. CDR3 coding DNA: TGTGCCACCAGTTTAGGGGGCACAGATACGCAGTATTTT.

This clonotype has a count of ten or more. The chain couples TRBV6-2 or TRBV6-3 to TRBJ1-2; D is perhaps TRBD1 (5 bases). The CDR3 runs 14 residues. Germline-derived CDR1 and CDR2 are MNHEY and SVGEGT. Trimming took off 8 bases at V and 4 bases at J, with 17 bases between the two ends. The CDR3: CASHADRKTYGYTF. CDR3 coding DNA: TGTGCCAGCCACGCTGACAGAAAGACCTATGGCTACACCTTC.

This clonotype was seen ten or more times. V usage is TRBV4-1 and J usage is TRBJ1-2; D perhaps matches TRBD1 (5 bases). The CDR3 length is 15 residues. The germline CDR1 and CDR2 sequences are MGHRA and YSYEKL. With 0 bases removed from V and 3 bases from J, the gap between germline ends came to 11 bases. The CDR3 nucleotides read TGCGCCAGCAGCCAAGAGACAGTTTCTTACTATGGCTACACCTTC. It translates to CASSQETVSYYGYTF.

This clonotype has a count of ten or more. The chain is built from TRBV14 and TRBJ1-1, with D unclear. Trimming cost V 1 base and J 5 bases, with 8 bases left between them. CDR3 length equals 13 residues. Per the germline V gene, CDR1 is SGHDN and CDR2 is FVKESK. The CDR3 nucleotides are TGTGCCAGCAGCCAAGGATCCAGAACTGAAGCTTTCTTT. Translating it yields CASSQGSRTEAFF.

This clonotype has a handful of counts. J is TRBJ1-5 and V is TRBV9; D not certain. Germline V lookup: CDR1 SGDLS, CDR2 YYNGEE. The CDR3 loop spans 14 amino acids. The V and J ends lost 3 bases and 3 bases respectively, with 10 bases between them. The CDR3 nucleotides read TGTGCCAGCAGCGGAGTAGGGCCCAATCAGCCCCAGCATTTT. Translation: CASSGVGPNQPQHF. The whole variable domain, filled in from reference TRBV9 and TRBJ1-5, reads DSGVTQTPKHLITATGQRVTLRCSPRSGDLSVYWYQQSLDQGLQFLIQYYNGEERAKGNILERFSAQQFPDLHSELNLSSLELGDSALYFCASSGVGPNQPQHFGDGTRLSIL.

This clonotype was seen ten or more times. The rearrangement joins TRBV6-1 to TRBJ1-3; 7 nucleotides match TRBD1. Trimming took 7 bases from V and 3 from J; bases not matched to a gene: 6. The CDR3 is made up of 14 amino acids. The germline gives CDR1 MNHNS, CDR2 SASEGT. CDR3 region: CASMMTGHGNTIYF. The CDR3 DNA is TGTGCCAGCATGATGACAGGGCATGGAAACACCATATATTTT.

J is TRBJ1-6 and V is TRBV19; a possible D gene is TRBD1 (6 bases). V was clipped by 5 bases and J by 3 bases, with 17 bases between them. Germline-derived CDR1 and CDR2 are LNHDA and SQIVND (reference sequence). The CDR3 is 17 residues long. The CDR3 reads CASSARTEVHYNSPLHF. CDR3 bases: TGTGCCAGTAGTGCGAGGACAGAAGTCCACTATAATTCACCCCTCCACTTT.

This clonotype was seen many times. This chain links TRBV21-1 with TRBJ1-1. TRBV21-1 is labeled a pseudogene. The CDR3 is made up of 12 amino acids. The CDR3 protein is CASNTGNTEAFF. CDR3 nucleotides: TGTGCCAGCAACACAGGGAACACTGAAGCTTTCTTT.

To note about this clonotype: A read error may be the cause here, since a much bigger clone is one base away. The V and J genes are TRBV19 and TRBJ2-1; D unresolved. Germline CDR1 LNHDA, CDR2 SQIVND (reference sequence). This CDR3 spans 15 amino acids. The CDR3 bases are TGTGCCAGTAGTCCCCAGGCCAACTCCTACAGTGAGCAGTTCTTC. This codes for CASSPQANSYSEQFF.